The T cell receptor beta chain under discussion was sequenced for a study of T cell repertoires in cytomegalovirus infection. Overall study context: Based on public TCR beta signatures, there were indications of CMV infection and of a matching HLA type.

Broader study findings: The ex vivo response was dominated by HLA-C-restricted CMV-specific TCR beta clonotypes.

One entry per CDR3 protein, called by TCRdb with MiXCR from the reads. The data show about 360,000 distinct CDR3 sequences, with about 32% seen just once and 13% held by the top ten. In its sample, this clonotype was seen a few times. Its target is not known. V lost 7 bases to trimming and J lost 6 bases, with 18 bases between them. Germline-derived CDR1 and CDR2 are MNHNS and SASEGT. CDR3 length equals 14 residues. The sample consisted of cultured PBMCs, taken from culture after CMV antigen stimulation. The sequence came from a human donor in good health (CMV status not recorded). Some clones in this sample may be carry-over from other donors' samples. The rearrangement uses TRBV6-1 and TRBJ1-2; weak D call: TRBD1 (6 bases). The CDR3 coding sequence is TGTGCCAGCAAAAGGGGTAACAGGGACCATGGCTACACCTTC. Translated: CASKRGNRDHGYTF.